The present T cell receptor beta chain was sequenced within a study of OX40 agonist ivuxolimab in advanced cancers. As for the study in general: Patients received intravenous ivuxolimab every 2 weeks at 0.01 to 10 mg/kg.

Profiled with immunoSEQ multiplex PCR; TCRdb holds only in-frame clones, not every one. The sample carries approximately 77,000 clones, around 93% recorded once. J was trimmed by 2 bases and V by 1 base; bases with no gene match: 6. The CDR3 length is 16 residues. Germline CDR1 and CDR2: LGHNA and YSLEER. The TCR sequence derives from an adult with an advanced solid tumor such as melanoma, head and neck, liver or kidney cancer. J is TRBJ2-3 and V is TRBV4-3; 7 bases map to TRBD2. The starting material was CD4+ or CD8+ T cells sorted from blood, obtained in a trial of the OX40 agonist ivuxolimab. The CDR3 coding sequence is TGCGCCAGCAGCCAAGGCGAGCGGGGCCTCACAGATACGCAGTATTTT. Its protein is CASSQGERGLTDTQYF.